Listed here are 13 T cell receptor beta chains from one sample, sequenced in a study of blood T cell repertoires in COVID-19. Only in-frame clones appear in the TCRdb table, and some are missing; sequencing was by immunoSEQ multiplex PCR. The sample consists of 250,000 or so clones, 80% to 85% of them appearing once. The material sequenced was PBMCs or T cells enriched from blood (not recorded which). Receptor source: a man aged 45-60 years who had recovered from COVID-19.

The chain has TRBV11-1 and TRBJ2-1; 12 positions match TRBD2. After removal of 4 bases from V and 9 bases from J, the junction contained 10 bases not matched to a gene. The germline V gene has CDR1 SGHAT and CDR2 FQDESV (reference sequence). There are 16 residues in the CDR3. In DNA form, the CDR3 reads TGTGCCAGCAGCTCGACTTCGGCTAGCGGGAGGGGTGAGCAGTTCTTC. Its protein is CASSSTSASGRGEQFF.

The CDR3 is CASSYGANANYGYTF. DNA of the CDR3: TGTGCCAGCAGTTATGGGGCAAACGCTAACTATGGCTACACCTTC. The gene calls are TRBV6-5 and TRBJ1-2; D might be TRBD1 (5 bases). Trimming shortened V by 3 bases and J by 0 bases, and 11 bases separated the two germline ends. The length of the CDR3 is 15 residues. CDR1 MNHEY and CDR2 SVGAGI come from the germline V gene.

The V gene is TRBV12-5, the J gene TRBJ2-3; no firm D call. The CDR3 sequence is 12 residues long. Trimming shortened V by 3 bases and J by 2 bases, and 3 bases separated the two germline ends. CDR1 is LGHNT, CDR2 FRNRAP, per germline. CDR3 residues: CASGFSTDTQYF. CDR3 DNA: TGTGCTAGTGGTTTCTCCACAGATACGCAGTATTTT.

The genes are TRBV20-1 and TRBJ1-2; the D is unclear. Germline V CDR1 and CDR2: DFQATT, SNEGSKA (reference sequence). The length of the CDR3 is 14 residues. Trimming removed 3 bases from V and 2 bases from J, with 13 bases in between. CDR3 sequence: CSASPSRLNYGYTF. CDR3 DNA: TGCAGTGCTAGTCCAAGCAGGCTAAACTATGGCTACACCTTC.

This clone was seen just once. This sequence joins TRBV11-2 and TRBJ2-3; D is uncertain. This CDR3 has 13 residues. Trimming took off 3 bases at V and 6 bases at J, with 10 bases between the two ends. Germline V gene data show CDR1 as SGHAT and CDR2 as FQNNGV. CDR3 bases: TGTGCCAGCAGCTTGGGCTCGTTGGATACGCAGTATTTT. Translated: CASSLGSLDTQYF.

This clone was counted a few times. V gene TRBV7-9 combines with J gene TRBJ2-1, with 12 positions matching TRBD2. V shed 4 bases, J shed 5 bases, and the junction held 9 bases outside the gene matches. From germline, CDR1 is SEHNR and CDR2 FQNEAQ (reference sequence). The CDR3 totals 17 residues. CDR3 bases: TGTGCCAGCAGCTCACTTTCTAGCGGGAGGGCCAACAATGAGCAGTTCTTC. Translation gives CASSSLSSGRANNEQFF.

This rearrangement joins TRBV7-3 to TRBJ1-3; a weak D match, TRBD1 (5 bases). The CDR3 contains 15 residues. Deletions cut 5 bases from V and 0 bases from J, with 11 bases between. Germline CDR1 reads SGHTA; CDR2 reads FQGTGA. In nucleotides, the CDR3 is TGTGCCAGCAGCCCCGGGGGGGGCTCTGGAAACACCATATATTTT. It translates to CASSPGGGSGNTIYF.

CDR3 coding DNA: TGTGCCAGTAGTATAGGACAGGGGCCCTATGGCTACACCTTC. Residues: CASSIGQGPYGYTF. J is TRBJ1-2 and V is TRBV19; 8 bases fit TRBD1. From germline, CDR1 is LNHDA and CDR2 SQIVND (reference sequence). The CDR3 length is 14 residues. The ends lost 1 base at V and 4 bases at J; junction bases unmatched: 2.

The chain has TRBV3-1 (or the pseudogene TRBV3-2) and TRBJ1-2; no definite D call. V shed 0 bases and J shed 7 bases, with 12 bases lying between them. From germline, CDR1 is LGHDT and CDR2 YNNKEL (reference sequence). The CDR3 runs to 14 residues. The DNA for the CDR3 is TGTGCCAGCAGCCAAGATCGGGGTTTCTCTGGCTACACCTTC. This gives the protein CASSQDRGFSGYTF.

This clone was observed a handful of times. The V and J genes are TRBV14 and TRBJ2-1; TRBD2 agrees at 7 bases. The V gene end was trimmed by 4 bases and the J gene end by 6 bases; junction bases not matched to a gene: 6. The germline V gene encodes CDR1 SGHDN and CDR2 FVKESK. The CDR3 loop spans 14 amino acids. This chain's CDR3 is CASSLTAGLNEQFF. In DNA form, the CDR3 reads TGTGCCAGCAGCCTTACAGCGGGACTCAATGAGCAGTTCTTC.

The chain uses TRBV4-1 and TRBJ2-7, with no clear D. Germline-derived CDR1 and CDR2 are MGHRA and YSYEKL. The CDR3 loop spans 14 amino acids. Trimming took off 1 base at V and 3 bases at J, with 10 bases between the two ends. CDR3 sequence (DNA): TGCGCCAGCAGCCAAGGTCAGCGTAACTACGAGCAGTACTTC. Residues: CASSQGQRNYEQYF.

This clone was observed at least ten times. This chain connects TRBV11-3 to TRBJ1-6; the D is unclear. CDR1 and CDR2 from the germline V gene are SGHNT and YENEEA. V lost 3 bases, J lost 8 bases, and 5 bases lay in between. The length of the CDR3 is 12 residues. CDR3 in DNA: TGTGCCAGCAGCTTCACGGATTCACCCCTCCACTTT. As protein: CASSFTDSPLHF.

The chain links TRBV27 to TRBJ1-5; TRBD1 aligns across 7 bases. The germline CDR1 and CDR2 sequences are MNHEY and SMNVEV (reference sequence). The CDR3 loop spans 15 amino acids. The junction had 7 bases not matched to a gene; V was cut back by 7 bases and J by 1 base. The CDR3 DNA reads as TGTGCCAGCACCCTGAAGGGACAGAGCAATCAGCCCCAGCATTTT. It specifies CASTLKGQSNQPQHF.